This T cell receptor (beta chain) was documented in a study of T cells after posttransplantation cyclophosphamide. In germline, CDR1 is MDHEN, CDR2 SYDVKM. The CDR3 runs to 14 residues. Trimming removed 2 bases from V and 6 bases from J, with 13 bases in between. This clone was picked up many times. As yet, its antigen is unknown. Data came from immunoSEQ multiplex PCR; TCRdb stores just in-frame clones and leaves some out. There are 40,000 to 45,000 clones in the sample, none observed a single time. On the day of bone marrow donation, the related graft donor provided peripheral blood. Study results and limitations: Later blood repertoires were often dominated by clones from the donor CD8+ memory compartment. Tissue-infiltrating T cells from skin or gut overlapped little with blood T cells.

V and J are TRBV28 and TRBJ1-1; D is perhaps TRBD1 (6 bases). Sequenced material: PBMCs. The clonotype was recovered from a man aged 35-49 years in good health, CMV-negative, and a related stem cell transplant donor. In nucleotides, the CDR3 is TGTGCCAGCAGTTTAATCAGGGGCGGATCTGAAGCTTTCTTT. Amino acid sequence: CASSLIRGGSEAFF.